The 3 T cell receptor beta chains presented below share a single source sample, sequenced in a study of shared clonotypes between healthy human individuals. The repertoire was sequenced with immunoSEQ multiplex PCR; TCRdb's copy has only in-frame clones and lacks some. The sample consists of approximately 2.4 million clones, under 97% of them appearing once. The specimen sequenced was naive CD4+ T cells sorted from blood. Subset here: CD45RA+ positively selected. These TCRs come from a man younger than 35 in good health.

The chain carries TRBV27 and TRBJ2-1; a possible D gene is TRBD2 (5 bases). The germline V gene has CDR1 MNHEY and CDR2 SMNVEV (reference sequence). This CDR3 has 15 residues. V was pared by 3 bases and J by 8 bases, with 17 bases between. CDR3 in amino acids: CASSFMGWELDEQFF. CDR3 nucleotides: TGTGCCAGCAGTTTTATGGGGTGGGAGCTGGATGAGCAGTTCTTC.

The chain has TRBV10-3 and TRBJ1-5; D is perhaps TRBD1 (6 bases). This CDR3 contains 13 residues. CDR1 and CDR2 from the germline V gene are ENHRY and SYGVKD. The V and J ends lost 5 bases and 12 bases respectively, with 17 bases between them. The CDR3 loop reads CAISSAGVGLQHF. The DNA for the CDR3 is TGTGCCATCAGTTCGGCAGGGGTTGGGCTCCAGCATTTT.

The chain carries TRBV6-1 and TRBJ2-1; possibly TRBD2 for D (5 bases). This CDR3 is 15 amino acids long. V shed 7 bases and J shed 4 bases, with 17 bases lying between them. Germline CDR1 reads MNHNS; CDR2 reads SASEGT. The CDR3 reads CASKRGAAGYNEQFF. CDR3 coding DNA: TGTGCCAGCAAGAGAGGAGCGGCCGGGTACAATGAGCAGTTCTTC.